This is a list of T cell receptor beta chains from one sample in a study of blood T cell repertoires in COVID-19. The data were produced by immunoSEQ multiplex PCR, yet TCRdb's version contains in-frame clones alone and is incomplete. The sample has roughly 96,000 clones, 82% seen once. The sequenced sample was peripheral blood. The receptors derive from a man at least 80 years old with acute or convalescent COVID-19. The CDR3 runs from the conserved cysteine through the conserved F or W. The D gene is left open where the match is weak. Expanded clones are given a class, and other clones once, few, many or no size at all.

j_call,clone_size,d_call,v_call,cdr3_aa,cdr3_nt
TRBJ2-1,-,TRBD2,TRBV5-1,CASKGGGTSGNSYNEQFF,TGCGCCTCTAAAGGTGGCGGGACTAGCGGGAACTCCTACAATGAGCAGTTCTTC
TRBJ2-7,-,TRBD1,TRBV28,CASGTGAAYEQYF,TGTGCCAGCGGGACAGGGGCAGCCTACGAGCAGTACTTC
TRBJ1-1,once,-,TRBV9,CASSVGGGSRVNTEAFF,TGTGCCAGCAGCGTGGGAGGGGGTTCGCGGGTGAACACTGAAGCTTTCTTT
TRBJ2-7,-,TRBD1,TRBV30,CAWEQGAGNEQYF,TGTGCCTGGGAACAGGGGGCAGGAAACGAGCAGTACTTC
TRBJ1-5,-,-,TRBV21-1,CASSPLIPDRGSNQPQHF,TGTGCCAGCAGCCCCCTTATCCCGGACAGGGGCAGCAATCAGCCCCAGCATTTT
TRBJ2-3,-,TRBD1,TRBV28,CASSGGTGGTDTQYF,TGTGCCAGCAGTGGGGGGACAGGGGGTACAGATACGCAGTATTTT
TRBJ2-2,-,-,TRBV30,CAWSSGHSTGELFF,TGTGCCTGGAGTTCGGGACACAGTACCGGGGAGCTGTTTTTT
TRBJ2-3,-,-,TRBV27,CASSDVGAGDTQYF,TGTGCCAGCAGCGACGTGGGGGCGGGAGATACGCAGTATTTT
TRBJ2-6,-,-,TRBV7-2,CASSYFISSGANVLTF,TGTGCCAGCAGCTATTTTATTAGCTCTGGGGCCAACGTCCTGACTTTC
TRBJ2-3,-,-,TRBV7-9,CASSSPGNTQYF,TGTGCCAGCAGCTCCCCGGGGAATACGCAGTATTTT
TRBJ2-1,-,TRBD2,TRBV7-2,CASSLQGSGGRTNEQFF,TGTGCCAGCAGCTTACAGGGAAGCGGCGGGAGGACGAATGAGCAGTTCTTC
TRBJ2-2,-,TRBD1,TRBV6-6,CASSHRDRGPGELFF,TGTGCCAGCAGCCACCGGGACAGGGGGCCCGGGGAGCTGTTTTTT
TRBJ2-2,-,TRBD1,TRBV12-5,CASGLVTGGTGELFF,TGTGCTAGTGGTTTGGTGACAGGGGGCACCGGGGAGCTGTTTTTT
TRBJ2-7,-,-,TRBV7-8,CASSLRDSNYEQYF,TGTGCCAGCAGCTTACGAGACTCGAACTACGAGCAGTACTTC
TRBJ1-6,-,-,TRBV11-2,CASSPTGTLHF,TGTGCCAGCAGCCCAACAGGGACCCTCCACTTT
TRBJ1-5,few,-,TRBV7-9,CASSRAGAGDQPQHF,TGTGCCAGCAGCCGCGCAGGGGCGGGTGATCAGCCCCAGCATTTT
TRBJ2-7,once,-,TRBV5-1,CASSLRRGGSYEQYF,TGCGCCAGCAGCTTGCGACGGGGTGGATCCTACGAGCAGTACTTC
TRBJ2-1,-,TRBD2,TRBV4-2,CASSQEGTSGYNEQFF,TGTGCCAGCAGCCAAGAAGGAACTAGCGGCTACAATGAGCAGTTCTTC
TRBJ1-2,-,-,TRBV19,CASHRGYGYTF,TGTGCCAGTCACAGAGGGTATGGCTACACCTTC
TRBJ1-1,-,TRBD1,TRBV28,CASSLSSGTGRDTEAFF,TGTGCCAGCAGTTTGTCCAGCGGGACAGGTCGAGACACTGAAGCTTTCTTT
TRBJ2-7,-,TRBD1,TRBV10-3,CAISEDRKKYEQYF,TGTGCCATCAGCGAGGACAGGAAAAAATACGAGCAGTACTTC
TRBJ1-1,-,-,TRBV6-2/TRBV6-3,CASSYSKEGYTEAFF,TGTGCCAGCAGTTACTCGAAGGAGGGGTACACTGAAGCTTTCTTT
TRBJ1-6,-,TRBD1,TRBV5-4,CASSPADRGRNSPLHF,TGTGCCAGCAGTCCGGCGGACAGGGGACGTAATTCACCCCTCCACTTT
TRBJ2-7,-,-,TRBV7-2,CASSSQIGGGTYEQYF,TGTGCCAGCAGCTCTCAAATCGGGGGTGGAACCTACGAGCAGTACTTC
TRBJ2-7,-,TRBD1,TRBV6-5,CASSFRQGVLEQYF,TGTGCCAGCAGTTTTCGACAGGGGGTCCTCGAGCAGTACTTC
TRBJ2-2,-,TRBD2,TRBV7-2,CASSFGLAEANTGELFF,TGTGCCAGCAGCTTCGGACTAGCGGAAGCGAACACCGGGGAGCTGTTTTTT
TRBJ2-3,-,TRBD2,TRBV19,CASRTSGGTDTQYF,TGTGCCAGTAGGACTAGCGGGGGCACAGATACGCAGTATTTT
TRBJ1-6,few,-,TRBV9,CASSVGNNNSPLHF,TGTGCCAGCAGCGTAGGAAACAATAATTCACCCCTCCACTTT
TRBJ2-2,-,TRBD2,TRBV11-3,CASSLWGSGGRGTGELFF,TGTGCCAGCAGCTTGTGGGGTAGCGGGGGCCGCGGCACCGGGGAGCTGTTTTTT
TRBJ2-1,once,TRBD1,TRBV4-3,CASSQAHQASISGTGTYNEQFF,TGCGCCAGCAGCCAAGCCCATCAAGCCTCGATCTCCGGGACAGGTACCTACAATGAGCAGTTCTTC
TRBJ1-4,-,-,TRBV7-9,CASSSPEGRGPFF,TGTGCCAGCAGCTCCCCCGAGGGCAGGGGACCGTTTTTT
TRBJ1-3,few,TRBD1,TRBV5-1,CASAGQNSGNTIYF,TGCGCCAGCGCGGGACAGAACTCTGGAAACACCATATATTTT
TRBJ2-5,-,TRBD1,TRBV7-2,CASSLGDRGTETQYF,TGTGCCAGCAGCTTAGGGGACAGGGGGACGGAGACCCAGTACTTC
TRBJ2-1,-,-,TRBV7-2,CASSFATSPTVGEQFF,TGTGCCAGCAGCTTTGCTACTAGCCCGACGGTTGGTGAGCAGTTCTTC
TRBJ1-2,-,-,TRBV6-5,CASSTVGTSSYGYTF,TGTGCCAGCAGTACCGTCGGTACGTCGTCCTATGGCTACACCTTC
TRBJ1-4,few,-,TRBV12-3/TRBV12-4,CASRRAGEKLFF,TGTGCCAGCCGGAGGGCGGGAGAAAAACTGTTTTTT
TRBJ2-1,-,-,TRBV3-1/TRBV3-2,CASSLSTLRDEQFF,TGTGCCAGCAGCCTTAGTACCCTGAGGGATGAGCAGTTCTTC
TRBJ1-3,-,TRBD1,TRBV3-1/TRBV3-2,CASSQTGTGGDTIYF,TGTGCCAGCAGCCAAACCGGGACAGGAGGGGACACCATATATTTT
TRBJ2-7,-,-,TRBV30,CAWSVPSPGENEQYF,TGTGCCTGGAGTGTACCGTCCCCCGGAGAGAACGAGCAGTACTTC
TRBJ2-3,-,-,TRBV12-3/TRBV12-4,CASRPYSTDTQYF,TGTGCCAGCAGACCCTACAGCACAGATACGCAGTATTTT
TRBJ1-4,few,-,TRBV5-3,CARSLEINEKLFF,TGTGCCAGAAGCTTAGAGATTAATGAAAAACTGTTTTTT
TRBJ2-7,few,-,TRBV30,CAFGLGSYEQYF,TGTGCCTTCGGACTTGGCTCCTACGAGCAGTACTTC
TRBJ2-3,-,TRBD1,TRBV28,CASSFLSGQGTGGTDTQYF,TGTGCCAGCAGTTTCTTATCGGGACAGGGCACAGGGGGCACAGATACGCAGTATTTT
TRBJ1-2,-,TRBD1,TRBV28,CASSLGTGIYGYTF,TGTGCCAGCAGTCTCGGGACAGGAATCTATGGCTACACCTTC
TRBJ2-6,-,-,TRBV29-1,CSVHDRMSSGANVLTF,TGCAGCGTTCACGACAGGATGAGCTCTGGGGCCAACGTCCTGACTTTC
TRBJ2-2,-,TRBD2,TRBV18,CASSPPRLAGGKGTGELFF,TGTGCCAGCTCACCACCGAGACTAGCGGGAGGAAAGGGCACCGGGGAGCTGTTTTTT
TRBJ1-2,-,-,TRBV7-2,CASSLFSGANYGYTF,TGTGCCAGCAGCTTATTCTCGGGTGCTAACTATGGCTACACCTTC
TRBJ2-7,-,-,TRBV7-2,CASSLKTGNALYEQYF,TGTGCCAGCAGCCTCAAGACAGGCAACGCATTATACGAGCAGTACTTC
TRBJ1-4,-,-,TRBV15,CATSGGTNEKLFF,TGTGCCACCAGCGGGGGGACTAATGAAAAACTGTTTTTT
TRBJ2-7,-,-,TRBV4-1,CASSQRGSYEQYF,TGCGCCAGCAGCCAACGGGGGTCCTACGAGCAGTACTTC
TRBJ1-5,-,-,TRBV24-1,CATSDSRTDSSNQPQHF,TGTGCCACCAGTGATTCGCGGACAGACTCTAGCAATCAGCCCCAGCATTTT
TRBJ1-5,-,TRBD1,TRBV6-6,CASSPGQGLSNQPQHF,TGTGCCAGCAGCCCCGGACAGGGGCTTAGCAATCAGCCCCAGCATTTT
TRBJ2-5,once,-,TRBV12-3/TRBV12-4,CASSLPQGTQYF,TGTGCCAGCAGCCTTCCACAGGGAACCCAGTACTTC
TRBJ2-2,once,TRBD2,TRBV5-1,CASKGGSQSTGELFF,TGCGCCAGCAAAGGCGGGAGTCAATCCACCGGGGAGCTGTTTTTT
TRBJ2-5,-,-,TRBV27,CASSFCHPAETQYF,TGTGCCAGCAGTTTTTGCCACCCTGCGGAGACCCAGTACTTC